This TCR beta chain was sequenced for a study of T cell repertoires in cytomegalovirus infection. The wider study: Indications of both CMV infection and matching HLA type were provided by public TCR beta signatures. Study conclusions and caveats: Individuals carrying CMV plus the relevant HLA were identified by cumulative frequency of public TCR beta families. HLA-C-restricted CMV-specific TCR beta clonotypes prevailed in the ex vivo response.

This clonotype was seen many times. Its antigen is not identified. TCRdb fed the reads into MiXCR, producing one record per CDR3 protein. The repertoire holds around 440,000 distinct CDR3 sequences, with approximately 10% as singletons. The clonotype originates from a human donor in good health (CMV status not recorded). Some clones in this sample may be carry-over from other donors' samples. Source material: PBMCs.

The CDR3 DNA follows: TGCAGTGCAGCAAAGACAGTCGAACATGGCTACACCTTC. This codes for CSAAKTVEHGYTF. V gene TRBV20-1 combines with J gene TRBJ1-2, with TRBD1 as a possible D gene (5 bases). Germline V CDR1 and CDR2: DFQATT, SNEGSKA (reference sequence). The CDR3 loop spans 13 amino acids. V was clipped by 6 bases and J by 6 bases, with 17 bases between them.